This TCR beta chain stems from a study of T cell changes during pregnancy in multiple sclerosis. The data were produced by immunoSEQ multiplex PCR, yet TCRdb's version contains in-frame clones alone and is incomplete. Found here are roughly 58,000 clones, roughly 94% of them singletons; the top ten hold 3.5%. With V trimmed by 0 bases and J by 3 bases, 23 bases remained unmatched. This CDR3 region has 22 residues. Per the germline V gene, CDR1 is LNHDA and CDR2 is SQIVND (reference sequence). The source is a female donor with multiple sclerosis, enrolled in a pregnancy study. The sample consisted of CD8+ T cells from peripheral blood mononuclear cells, taken in the third trimester of pregnancy. The V and J genes are TRBV19 and TRBJ1-5, with 7 nucleotides matching TRBD1. Here the CDR3 reads CASSIEVGWEKGTAIINQPQHF. The DNA for the CDR3 is TGTGCCAGTAGTATAGAAGTAGGTTGGGAGAAAGGGACAGCAATAATCAATCAGCCCCAGCATTTT.